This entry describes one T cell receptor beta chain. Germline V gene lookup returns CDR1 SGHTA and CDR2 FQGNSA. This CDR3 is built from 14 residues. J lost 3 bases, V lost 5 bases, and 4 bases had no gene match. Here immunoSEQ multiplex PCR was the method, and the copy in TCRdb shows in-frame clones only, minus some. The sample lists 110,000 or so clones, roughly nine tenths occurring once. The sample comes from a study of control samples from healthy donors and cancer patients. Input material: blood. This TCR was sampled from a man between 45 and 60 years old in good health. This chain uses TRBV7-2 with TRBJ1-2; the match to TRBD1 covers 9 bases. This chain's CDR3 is CASSPQGADYGYTF. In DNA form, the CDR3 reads TGTGCCAGCAGCCCACAGGGGGCGGACTATGGCTACACCTTC.